The entry that follows covers one T cell receptor beta chain sequence. This table comes from immunoSEQ multiplex PCR, and its TCRdb copy is limited to in-frame clones, with some not included. The table has 140,000 to 150,000 clones, roughly 89% seen once. Trimming took off 6 bases at V and 4 bases at J, with 12 bases between the two ends. The germline CDR1 and CDR2 sequences are MNHEY and SVGEGT. The CDR3 runs 13 residues. This sample was taken from a study of control samples from healthy donors and cancer patients. The TCR originated in a man aged 25-40 years in good health. The rearrangement joins TRBV6-2 or TRBV6-3 to TRBJ1-2, with a weak D call TRBD1 (6 bases). Sample: blood. For the CDR3, the DNA is TGTGCCAGCAGCTGGGGGGCCGGCTATGGCTACACCTTC. This translates into CASSWGAGYGYTF.